The 17 T cell receptor beta chains in this list originate from one sample, sequenced in a study of blood T cell repertoires in COVID-19. Method: immunoSEQ multiplex PCR; TCRdb's copy keeps in-frame clones and lacks some. Of a few hundred thousand clones in the sample, approximately 84% were seen once. The specimen sequenced was PBMCs or T cells enriched from blood (not recorded which). The receptors derive from a woman aged 18-29 years who had recovered from COVID-19.

The rearrangement links TRBV2 to TRBJ1-5; perhaps TRBD1 as D (5 bases). The CDR3 consists of 15 residues. V was shortened by 6 bases and J by 1 base, with 13 bases between the two germline ends. Germline V lookup: CDR1 SNHLY, CDR2 FYNNEI. The CDR3 sequence is CASSEMGGSNQPQHF. The DNA for the CDR3 is TGTGCCAGCAGCGAAATGGGGGGAAGCAATCAGCCCCAGCATTTT.

The rearrangement uses TRBV5-4 and TRBJ2-3; 7 bases are a match to TRBD1. The V and J ends lost 2 bases and 3 bases, in that order; junction bases with no gene match: 6. The CDR3 loop spans 15 amino acids. Germline V gives CDR1 SGHNT, CDR2 YYREEE (reference sequence). The CDR3 bases are TGTGCCAGCAGCTTCGACAGGGCCGTGACAGATACGCAGTATTTT. Its translation: CASSFDRAVTDTQYF.

This chain connects TRBV9 to TRBJ2-5; possible D gene TRBD2, 5 bases. Germline CDR1 reads SGDLS; CDR2 reads YYNGEE. The length of the CDR3 is 15 residues. V was pared by 4 bases and J by 5 bases, with 18 bases between. The CDR3 DNA follows: TGTGCCAGCAGCTCCCCGGGGAGCCGTTGGGAGACCCAGTACTTC. Its protein product is CASSSPGSRWETQYF.

This clone was observed a handful of times. The rearrangement joins TRBV10-3 to TRBJ2-1; TRBD2 is a possible D gene (5 bases). Germline V gives CDR1 ENHRY, CDR2 SYGVKD. This CDR3 contains 9 residues. Trimming left V 8 bases short and J 11 bases short, with 7 bases between. The CDR3 sequence is CAIGEKQFF. CDR3 nucleotides: TGTGCCATCGGGGAGAAGCAGTTCTTC.

V usage is TRBV18 and J usage is TRBJ1-4; D not certain. The CDR3 has 13 amino acids. The V and J ends lost 0 bases and 7 bases respectively, with 6 bases between them. Germline V gives CDR1 KGHSH, CDR2 LQKENI. Written as DNA, the CDR3 is TGTGCCAGCTCACCACCTGCGGGTGAAAAACTGTTTTTT. It is translated as CASSPPAGEKLFF.

The genes are TRBV15 and TRBJ2-5; 7 bases line up with TRBD1. The junction had 10 bases not matched to a gene; V was cut back by 4 bases and J by 2 bases. Germline V gene lookup returns CDR1 LNHNV and CDR2 YYDKDF (reference sequence). The CDR3 has 16 residues. The CDR3 protein is CATSKRPGGRQETQYF. CDR3 nucleotides: TGTGCCACCAGCAAACGCCCAGGGGGTAGGCAAGAGACCCAGTACTTC.

This clone was detected once. The V call is TRBV5-1, the J call TRBJ1-3; D uncertain. The CDR3 extends over 16 amino acids. V lost 4 bases and J lost 0, with 14 bases in between. Germline V gives CDR1 SGHRS, CDR2 YFSETQ. The CDR3 sequence is CASSQMGLYSGNTIYF. Here the CDR3 DNA reads TGCGCCAGCAGCCAAATGGGCCTCTACTCTGGAAACACCATATATTTT.

This clone has only one observation. The rearrangement joins TRBV30 to TRBJ1-1; D not resolved. The germline V and J ends were trimmed by 4 bases and 3 bases, with 12 bases remaining between them. Germline CDR1 GTSNPN, CDR2 SVGIG (reference sequence). This CDR3 contains 13 residues. The CDR3 DNA is TGTGCCTGGAACTCGTACCGGGACACTGAAGCTTTCTTT. Translating it yields CAWNSYRDTEAFF. Filled out from reference TRBV30 and TRBJ1-1, the complete variable domain reads SQTIHQWPATLVQPVGSPLSLECTVEGTSNPNLYWYRQAAGRGLQLLFYSVGIGQISSEVPQNLSASRPQDRQFILSSKKLLLSDSGFYLCAWNSYRDTEAFFGQGTRLTVV.

The gene calls are TRBV18 and TRBJ2-3, with D unclear. Per germline, CDR1 KGHSH and CDR2 LQKENI. The CDR3 is made up of 14 amino acids. Trimming stripped 3 bases from V and 0 bases from J, with 7 bases between. CDR3 sequence: CASSPPTSTDTQYF. CDR3 in DNA: TGTGCCAGCTCACCTCCAACTAGCACAGATACGCAGTATTTT.

The chain recombines TRBV19 with TRBJ1-5, with TRBD1 matching 8 bases. The CDR3 totals 18 residues. J lost 1 base, V lost 5 bases, and 13 bases had no gene match. Per the germline V gene, CDR1 is LNHDA and CDR2 is SQIVND (reference sequence). CDR3 region: CASSALWGQERSNQPQHF. CDR3 coding DNA: TGTGCCAGTAGTGCGTTGTGGGGACAGGAGAGAAGCAATCAGCCCCAGCATTTT.

The chain's CDR3 is CASSLLQNSAYEQYF. The CDR3, as DNA: TGCGCCAGCAGCTTGCTTCAGAACAGTGCCTACGAGCAGTACTTC. The chain has TRBV5-1 and TRBJ2-7; D call uncertain. The CDR3 consists of 15 residues. Deletions cut 1 base from V and 2 bases from J, with 13 bases between. Looked up from germline, CDR1 is SGHRS and CDR2 is YFSETQ. Drawing the rest from reference TRBV5-1 and TRBJ2-7, the complete variable domain is KAGVTQTPRYLIKTRGQQVTLSCSPISGHRSVSWYQQTPGQGLQFLFEYFSETQRNKGNFPGRFSGRQFSNSRSEMNVSTLELGDSALYLCASSLLQNSAYEQYFGPGTRLTVT.

This clone has only a few counts. The V gene is TRBV19, the J gene TRBJ1-5; 12 bases match TRBD1. The CDR3 totals 15 residues. Germline V gives CDR1 LNHDA, CDR2 SQIVND (reference sequence). After removal of 5 bases from V and 6 bases from J, the junction contained 5 bases not matched to a gene. CDR3 loop: CASSLGQGAGQPQHF. Written as DNA, the CDR3 is TGTGCCAGTAGTCTGGGACAGGGGGCGGGTCAGCCCCAGCATTTT.

This rearrangement joins TRBV5-1 to TRBJ1-2, with a possible D match to TRBD1 (6 bases). The ends were cut back, 6 bases at V and 1 base at J, with 16 bases in the middle. From germline, CDR1 is SGHRS and CDR2 YFSETQ. CDR3 size: 15 residues. CDR3 in DNA: TGCGCCAGCAAGGCATCTCAGGGGAATAACTATGGCTACACCTTC. It is translated as CASKASQGNNYGYTF.

This clone is a singleton in its sample. The rearrangement uses TRBV5-4 and TRBJ1-1; 12 bases are a match to TRBD1. Germline V gives CDR1 SGHNT, CDR2 YYREEE (reference sequence). CDR3 size: 15 residues. J gave up 2 bases and V 4 bases, and 3 bases lay outside the gene matches. CDR3 amino acids: CASSTGTGGNTEAFF. CDR3 sequence (DNA): TGTGCCAGCAGCACTGGGACAGGGGGCAACACTGAAGCTTTCTTT. Variable domain in full (rest from reference TRBV5-4 and TRBJ1-1): ETGVTQSPTHLIKTRGQQVTLRCSSQSGHNTVSWYQQALGQGPQFIFQYYREEENGRGNFPPRFSGLQFPNYSSELNVNALELDDSALYLCASSTGTGGNTEAFFGQGTRLTVV.

The chain uses TRBV18 and TRBJ2-5, with D perhaps TRBD1 (6 bases). The CDR3 sequence is 15 residues long. In germline, CDR1 is KGHSH, CDR2 LQKENI. The V end was cut by 3 bases, the J end by 5 bases, with 16 bases between. CDR3 nucleotide sequence: TGTGCCAGCTCACCCTTTACAGGGAATGCTGAGACCCAGTACTTC. This sequence encodes CASSPFTGNAETQYF.

The V and J genes are TRBV28 and TRBJ1-1; D not certain. Germline V gene data show CDR1 as MDHEN and CDR2 as SYDVKM. Trimming shortened V by 6 bases and J by 3 bases, and 14 bases separated the two germline ends. The CDR3 runs to 14 residues. As DNA, the CDR3 is TGTGCCAGCAGCCAACCCACGGGGTACACTGAAGCTTTCTTT. This encodes CASSQPTGYTEAFF. Full variable domain (remainder filled in from reference TRBV28 and TRBJ1-1): DVKVTQSSRYLVKRTGEKVFLECVQDMDHENMFWYRQDPGLGLRLIYFSYDVKMKEKGDIPEGYSVSREKKERFSLILESASTNQTSMYLCASSQPTGYTEAFFGQGTRLTVV.

The chain is built from TRBV7-8 and TRBJ1-1; no clear D gene. Looked up from germline, CDR1 is SGHVS and CDR2 is FQNEAQ. V lost 1 base to trimming and J lost 7 bases, with 7 bases between them. The CDR3 is 12 amino acids. CDR3 loop: CASSLVSNEAFF. The CDR3 coding sequence is TGTGCCAGCAGCTTAGTGAGTAATGAAGCTTTCTTT.